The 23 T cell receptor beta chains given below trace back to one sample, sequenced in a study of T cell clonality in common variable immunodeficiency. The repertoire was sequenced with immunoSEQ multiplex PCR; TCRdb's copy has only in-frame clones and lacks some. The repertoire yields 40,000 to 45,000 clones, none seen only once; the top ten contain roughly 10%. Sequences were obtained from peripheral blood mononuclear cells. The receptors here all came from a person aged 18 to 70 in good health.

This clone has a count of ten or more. Incomplete CDR3 DNA: TGTGCCAGCAGCTTAGATCGGGGAAACTATGGC. Translation gives CASSLDRGNYG. The entire CDR3 sequence reads CASSLDRGNYGYTF. The chain uses TRBV7-9 and TRBJ1-2; D gene unclear. Read data end 3 residues before the CDR3 end; the end is taken from the germline J gene. Germline CDR1 is SEHNR and CDR2 is FQNEAQ (reference sequence). The CDR3 totals 14 residues. Trimming stripped 1 base from V and 2 bases from J, with 8 bases between.

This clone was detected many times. CDR3 bases read: TGTGCCAGCAGTGTCTCGGGGGGCGGCAATCAGCCC. This gives the protein CASSVSGGGNQP. The CDR3 in full is CASSVSGGGNQPQHF. V and J are TRBV6-1 and TRBJ1-5; perhaps TRBD1 as D (6 bases). The CDR3 end lies 3 residues beyond the end of the read and is filled in from the germline J gene. Trimming pared 4 bases from V and 2 bases from J, leaving 12 bases between. Germline assignment: CDR1 MNHNS and CDR2 SASEGT. The CDR3 runs to 15 residues.

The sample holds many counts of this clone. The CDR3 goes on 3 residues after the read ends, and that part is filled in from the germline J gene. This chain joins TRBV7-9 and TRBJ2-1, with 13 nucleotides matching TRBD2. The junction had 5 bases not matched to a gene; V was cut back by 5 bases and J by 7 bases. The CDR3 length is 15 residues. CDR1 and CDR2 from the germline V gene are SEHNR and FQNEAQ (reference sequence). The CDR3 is CASSLGLAGVNEQFF. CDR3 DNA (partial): TGTGCCAGCAGCCTTGGACTAGCGGGAGTTAATGAG.

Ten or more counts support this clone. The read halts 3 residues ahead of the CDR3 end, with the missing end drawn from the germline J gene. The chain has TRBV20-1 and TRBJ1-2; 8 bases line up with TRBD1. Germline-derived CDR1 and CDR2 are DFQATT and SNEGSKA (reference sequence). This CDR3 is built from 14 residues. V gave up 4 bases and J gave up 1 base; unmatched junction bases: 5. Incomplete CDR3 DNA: TGCAGTGCTAACCCGGACAGGGTTAACTATGGC. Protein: CSANPDRVNYG. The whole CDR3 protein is CSANPDRVNYGYTF.

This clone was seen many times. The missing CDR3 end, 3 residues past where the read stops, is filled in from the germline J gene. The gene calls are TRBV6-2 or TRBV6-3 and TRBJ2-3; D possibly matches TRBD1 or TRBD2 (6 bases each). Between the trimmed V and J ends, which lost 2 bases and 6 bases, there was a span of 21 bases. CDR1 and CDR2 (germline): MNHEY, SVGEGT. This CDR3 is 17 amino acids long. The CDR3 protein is CASSYPGGHGEEDTQYF. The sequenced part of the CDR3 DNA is TGTGCCAGCAGTTACCCTGGGGGACATGGGGAGGAGGATACG.

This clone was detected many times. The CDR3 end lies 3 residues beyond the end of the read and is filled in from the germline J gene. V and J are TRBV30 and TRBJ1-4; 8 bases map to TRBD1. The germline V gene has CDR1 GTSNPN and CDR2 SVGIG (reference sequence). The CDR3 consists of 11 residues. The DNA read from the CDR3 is TGTGCCTGGAGTGGGGGACAGGCA. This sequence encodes CAWSGGQA. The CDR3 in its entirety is CAWSGGQALFF.

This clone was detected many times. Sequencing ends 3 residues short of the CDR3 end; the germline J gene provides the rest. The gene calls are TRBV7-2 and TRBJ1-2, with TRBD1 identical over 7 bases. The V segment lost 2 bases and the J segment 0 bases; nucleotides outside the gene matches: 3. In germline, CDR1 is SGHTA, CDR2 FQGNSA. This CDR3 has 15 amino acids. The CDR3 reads CASSLRQGANYGYTF. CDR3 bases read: TGTGCCAGCAGCTTAAGGCAGGGGGCTAACTATGGC.

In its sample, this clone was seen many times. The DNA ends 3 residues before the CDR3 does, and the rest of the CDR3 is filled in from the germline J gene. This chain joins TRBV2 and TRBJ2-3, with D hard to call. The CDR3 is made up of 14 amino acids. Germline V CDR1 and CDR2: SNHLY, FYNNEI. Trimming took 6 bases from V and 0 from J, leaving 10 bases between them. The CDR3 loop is CASSRGPSTDTQYF. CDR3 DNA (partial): TGTGCCAGCAGCCGCGGCCCTAGCACAGATACG.

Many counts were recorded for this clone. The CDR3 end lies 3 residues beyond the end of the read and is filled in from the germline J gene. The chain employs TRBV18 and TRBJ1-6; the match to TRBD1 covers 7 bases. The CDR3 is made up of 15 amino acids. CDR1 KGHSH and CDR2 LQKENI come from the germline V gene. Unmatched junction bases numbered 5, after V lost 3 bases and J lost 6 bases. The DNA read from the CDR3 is TGTGCCAGCTCACCGGAAGGGACAGCTAATTCACCC. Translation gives CASSPEGTANSP. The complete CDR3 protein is CASSPEGTANSPLHF.

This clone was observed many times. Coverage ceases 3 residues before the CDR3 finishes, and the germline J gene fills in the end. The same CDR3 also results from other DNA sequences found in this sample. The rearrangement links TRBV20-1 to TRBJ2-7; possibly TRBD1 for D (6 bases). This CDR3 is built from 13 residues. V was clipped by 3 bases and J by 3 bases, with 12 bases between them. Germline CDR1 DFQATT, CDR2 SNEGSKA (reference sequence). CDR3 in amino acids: CSARETGNYEQYF. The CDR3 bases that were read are TGCAGTGCTAGGGAAACAGGGAACTACGAG.

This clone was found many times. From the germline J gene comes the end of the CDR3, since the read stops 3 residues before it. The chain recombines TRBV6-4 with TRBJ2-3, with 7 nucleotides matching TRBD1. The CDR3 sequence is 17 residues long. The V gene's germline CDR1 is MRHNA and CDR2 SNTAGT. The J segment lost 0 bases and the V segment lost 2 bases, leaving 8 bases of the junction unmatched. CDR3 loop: CASSDPGQPLSTDTQYF. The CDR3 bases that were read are TGTGCCAGCAGTGACCCGGGACAGCCACTTAGCACAGATACG.

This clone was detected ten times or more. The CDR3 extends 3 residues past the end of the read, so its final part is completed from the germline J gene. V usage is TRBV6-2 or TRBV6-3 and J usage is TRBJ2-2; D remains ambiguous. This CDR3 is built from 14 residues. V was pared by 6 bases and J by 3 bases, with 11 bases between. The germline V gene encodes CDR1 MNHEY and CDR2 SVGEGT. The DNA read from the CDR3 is TGTGCCAGCAGGCCCGACTGGTACACCGGGGAG. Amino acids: CASRPDWYTGE. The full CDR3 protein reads CASRPDWYTGELFF.

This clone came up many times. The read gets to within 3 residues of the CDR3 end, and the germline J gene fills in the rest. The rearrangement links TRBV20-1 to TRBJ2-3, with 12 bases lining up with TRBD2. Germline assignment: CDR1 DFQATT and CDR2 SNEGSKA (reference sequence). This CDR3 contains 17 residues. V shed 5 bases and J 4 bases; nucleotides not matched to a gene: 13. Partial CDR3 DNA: TGCAGTGCTTGGACTAGCGGGGTCTACCTGGGTCCAGATACG. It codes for CSAWTSGVYLGPDT. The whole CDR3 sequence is CSAWTSGVYLGPDTQYF.

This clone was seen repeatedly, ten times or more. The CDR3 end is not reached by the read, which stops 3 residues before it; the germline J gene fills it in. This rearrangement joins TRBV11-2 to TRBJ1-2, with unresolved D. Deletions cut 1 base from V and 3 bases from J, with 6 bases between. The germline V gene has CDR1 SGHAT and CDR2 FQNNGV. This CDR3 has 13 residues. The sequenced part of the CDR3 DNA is TGTGCCAGCAGCTTAGGTGAGGACTATGGC. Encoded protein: CASSLGEDYG. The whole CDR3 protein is CASSLGEDYGYTF.

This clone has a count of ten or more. The sequenced CDR3 bases are TGTGCCAGCGGCCAGGGACTAGCGGGGGTTTTCGCT. Protein product: CASGQGLAGVFA. The whole CDR3 reads CASGQGLAGVFAQYF. This rearrangement joins TRBV11-2 to TRBJ2-4, with 14 nucleotides matching TRBD2. Sequencing ends 3 residues short of the CDR3 end; the germline J gene provides the rest. Per germline, CDR1 SGHAT and CDR2 FQNNGV. The CDR3 extends over 15 amino acids.

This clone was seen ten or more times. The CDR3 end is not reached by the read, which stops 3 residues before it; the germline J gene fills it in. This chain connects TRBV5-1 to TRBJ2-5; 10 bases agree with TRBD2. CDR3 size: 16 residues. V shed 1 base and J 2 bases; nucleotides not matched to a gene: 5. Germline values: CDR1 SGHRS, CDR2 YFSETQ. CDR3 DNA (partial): TGCGCCAGCAGCTTGACCCTAGCGGGGGTTCAAGAGACC. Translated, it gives CASSLTLAGVQET. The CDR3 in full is CASSLTLAGVQETQYF.

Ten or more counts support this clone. This CDR3 reads CASSPGTDTPYGYTF. CDR3 DNA (partial): TGTGCCAGCAGCCCCGGGACAGATACTCCTTATGGC. The chain combines TRBV7-2 with TRBJ1-2, with 7 bases identical to TRBD1. Read data end 3 residues before the CDR3 end; the end is taken from the germline J gene. Germline loops: CDR1 SGHTA, CDR2 FQGNSA. The CDR3 has 15 residues. Losses at the gene ends were 5 bases for V and 5 bases for J; bases not matched to a gene: 11.

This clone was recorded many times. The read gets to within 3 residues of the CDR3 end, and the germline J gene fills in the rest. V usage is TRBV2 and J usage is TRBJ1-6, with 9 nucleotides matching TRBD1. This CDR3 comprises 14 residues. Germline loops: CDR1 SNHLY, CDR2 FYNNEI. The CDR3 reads CASRDRGDRAPLHF. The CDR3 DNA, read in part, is TGTGCCAGCAGAGACAGAGGGGACAGGGCGCCC.

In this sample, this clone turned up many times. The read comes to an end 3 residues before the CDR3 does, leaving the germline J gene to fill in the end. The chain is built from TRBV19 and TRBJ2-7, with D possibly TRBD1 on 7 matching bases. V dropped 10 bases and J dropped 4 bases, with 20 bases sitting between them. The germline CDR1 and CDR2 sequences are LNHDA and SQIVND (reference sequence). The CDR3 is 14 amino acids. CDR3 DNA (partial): TGTGCCACCTCCAGGGGGGAGACTGGTTACGAG. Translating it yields CATSRGETGYE. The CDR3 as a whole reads CATSRGETGYEQYF.

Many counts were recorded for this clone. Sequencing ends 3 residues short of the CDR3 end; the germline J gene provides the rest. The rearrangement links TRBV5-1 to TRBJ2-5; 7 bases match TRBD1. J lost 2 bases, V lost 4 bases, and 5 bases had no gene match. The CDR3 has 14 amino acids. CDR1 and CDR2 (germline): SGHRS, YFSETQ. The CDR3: CASSTGQTQETQYF. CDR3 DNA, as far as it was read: TGCGCCAGCAGCACGGGACAGACGCAAGAGACC.

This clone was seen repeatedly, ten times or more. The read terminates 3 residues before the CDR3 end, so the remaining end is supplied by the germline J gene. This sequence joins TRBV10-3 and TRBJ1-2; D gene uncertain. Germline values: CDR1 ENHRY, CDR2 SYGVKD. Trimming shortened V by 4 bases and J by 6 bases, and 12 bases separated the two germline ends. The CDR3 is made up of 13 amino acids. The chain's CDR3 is CAISVPVSNGYTF. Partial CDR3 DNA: TGTGCCATCAGTGTACCGGTATCTAATGGC.

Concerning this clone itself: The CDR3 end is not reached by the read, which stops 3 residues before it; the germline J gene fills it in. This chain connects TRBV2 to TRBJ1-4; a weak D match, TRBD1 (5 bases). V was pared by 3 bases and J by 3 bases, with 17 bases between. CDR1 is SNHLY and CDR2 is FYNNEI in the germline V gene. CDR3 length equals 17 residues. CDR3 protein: CASSDLQGVVPNEKLFF. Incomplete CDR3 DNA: TGTGCCAGCAGTGACCTCCAGGGAGTGGTGCCTAATGAAAAA.

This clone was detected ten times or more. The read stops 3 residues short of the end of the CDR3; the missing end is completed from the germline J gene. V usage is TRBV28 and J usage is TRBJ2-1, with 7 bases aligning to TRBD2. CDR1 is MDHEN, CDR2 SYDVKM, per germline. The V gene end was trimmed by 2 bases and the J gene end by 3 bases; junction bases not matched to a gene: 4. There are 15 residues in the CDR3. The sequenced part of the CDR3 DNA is TGTGCCAGCAGTTTAGTGGTAGCGGGCTACAATGAG. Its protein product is CASSLVVAGYNE. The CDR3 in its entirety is CASSLVVAGYNEQFF. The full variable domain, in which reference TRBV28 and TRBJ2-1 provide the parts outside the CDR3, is DVKVTQSSRYLVKRTGEKVFLECVQDMDHENMFWYRQDPGLGLRLIYFSYDVKMKEKGDIPEGYSVSREKKERFSLILESASTNQTSMYLCASSLVVAGYNEQFFGPGTRLTVL.